This T cell receptor (beta chain) was captured in a study of blood T cell repertoires in COVID-19. Looking at the study overall: PBMCs, B-cell-depleted T cells, or T cells were the source of the cDNA or gDNA that made up the material.

In terms of age and location, participants ranged from about 18 to 89 years and lived in roughly 22 US areas. What the recovered Cohort 3 donors had was two negative PCRs, clearance, or symptom resolution. The CDR3 consists of 14 residues. Trimming pared 1 base from V and 4 bases from J, leaving 10 bases between. Germline assignment: CDR1 SGHVS and CDR2 FQNEAQ. This table comes from immunoSEQ multiplex PCR, and its TCRdb copy is limited to in-frame clones, with some not included. The data contain 250,000 to 350,000 clones, about nine tenths of them singletons. The receptor's source is a man aged 55 to 70 who had recovered from COVID-19. The chain has TRBV7-8 and TRBJ1-2; the D gene is possibly TRBD1 (5 bases). The sample consisted of PBMCs or T cells enriched from blood (not recorded which). DNA for the CDR3: TGTGCCAGCAGCTTAGATGGGGGGGGCTATGGCTACACCTTC. Translation gives CASSLDGGGYGYTF. The whole variable domain, remainder taken from reference TRBV7-8 and TRBJ1-2, is GAGVSQSPRYKVAKRGQDVALRCDPISGHVSLFWYQQALGQGPEFLTYFQNEAQLDKSGLPSDRFFAERPEGSVSTLKIQRTQQEDSAVYLCASSLDGGGYGYTFGSGTRLTVV.